This passage covers 10 T cell receptor beta chains from one sample sequenced in a study of blood T cell repertoires in COVID-19. Generated by immunoSEQ multiplex PCR, the TCRdb table keeps only in-frame clones and is missing some. The sample lists around 430,000 clones, 70% to 90% seen once, with 10% to 15% in the top ten. The sample taken for sequencing was peripheral blood. These receptors were taken from a woman aged 45-60 years with COVID-19, enrolled during active disease.

The chain employs TRBV30 and TRBJ2-3; tentatively, D is TRBD1 (6 bases). The CDR3 is made up of 16 amino acids. The V and J ends lost 2 bases and 6 bases respectively, with 21 bases between them. Germline lookup yields CDR1 GTSNPN and CDR2 SVGIG (reference sequence). The CDR3 coding sequence is TGTGCCTGGAGTACCCGCCTAGGGGGAGTGTTGGATACGCAGTATTTT. This encodes CAWSTRLGGVLDTQYF.

V and J are TRBV10-1 and TRBJ2-2, with 11 positions matching TRBD2. Germline CDR1 and CDR2: WNHNN and SYGVQD (reference sequence). The CDR3 is 17 amino acids. V lost 2 bases, J lost 7 bases, and 9 bases stayed unmatched. CDR3 DNA sequence: TGCGCCAGCAGTGAGACAACCGGGACTAGCGGACTCGGGGAGCTGTTTTTT. Protein: CASSETTGTSGLGELFF.

The J gene is TRBJ1-1, the V gene TRBV6-6; D gene unclear. The V end lost 4 bases, the J end lost 0 bases, and 9 bases lay between the germline ends. The germline gives CDR1 MNHNY, CDR2 SVGAGI (reference sequence). This CDR3 spans 14 amino acids. The CDR3 spells CASSLMAMNTEAFF. The CDR3 DNA sequence: TGTGCCAGCAGTTTAATGGCCATGAACACTGAAGCTTTCTTT.

CDR3: CASRTTGAHTYEQYF. The CDR3 DNA reads TGTGCCAGCAGAACCACAGGGGCGCACACCTACGAGCAGTACTTC. The chain is built from TRBV6-5 and TRBJ2-7; 7 bases align to TRBD1. The ends lost 6 bases at V and 2 bases at J; junction bases unmatched: 10. The CDR3 has 15 amino acids. Germline CDR1 reads MNHEY; CDR2 reads SVGAGI.

This chain uses TRBV10-2 with TRBJ1-5; D gene ambiguous. With 4 bases removed from V and 1 base from J, the gap between germline ends came to 8 bases. The CDR3 has 14 amino acids. The germline V gene has CDR1 WSHSY and CDR2 SAAADI. The CDR3 spells CASSVYISNQPQHF. DNA of the CDR3: TGCGCCAGCAGTGTGTACATCAGCAATCAGCCCCAGCATTTT.

The chain links TRBV28 to TRBJ2-4, with D possibly TRBD1 on 6 matching bases. CDR1 is MDHEN, CDR2 SYDVKM, per germline. This CDR3 region has 15 residues. Trimming pared 5 bases from V and 6 bases from J, leaving 17 bases between. The DNA for the CDR3 is TGTGCCAGCAGTACCCCCAGGGGAATGGGAAACATTCAGTACTTC. Its translation is CASSTPRGMGNIQYF.

The chain employs TRBV30 and TRBJ1-1, with TRBD1 matching over 11 bases. The CDR3 is made up of 13 amino acids. Germline V gene data show CDR1 as GTSNPN and CDR2 as SVGIG (reference sequence). Germline trimming cut 1 base from V and 7 bases from J; bases unmatched to any gene: 2. The DNA of the CDR3 is TGTGCCTGGAGTGGGGGACAGGGGGGTGAAGCTTTCTTT. This translates into CAWSGGQGGEAFF.

The CDR3 bases are TGTGCCAGCAGCCCCACTAGCGGGGGTGAGTACTTC. It encodes CASSPTSGGEYF. This chain connects TRBV12-3 or TRBV12-4 to TRBJ2-7; the match to TRBD2 covers 11 bases. The length of the CDR3 is 12 residues. Losses at the gene ends were 6 bases for V and 11 bases for J; bases not matched to a gene: 6.

The chain combines TRBV19 with TRBJ1-2; D is unclear. V lost 7 bases to trimming and J lost 8 bases, with 23 bases between them. Germline assignment: CDR1 LNHDA and CDR2 SQIVND (reference sequence). The CDR3 covers 15 residues. In DNA form, the CDR3 reads TGTGCCAGTACCCCCGGGTACGGAACGCTGGCCGGCTACACCTTC. Amino acids: CASTPGYGTLAGYTF.

This clone was picked up a small number of times. The rearrangement joins TRBV2 to TRBJ1-4; 8 bases match TRBD1. CDR1 and CDR2 from the germline V gene are SNHLY and FYNNEI. With V trimmed by 2 bases and J by 8 bases, 4 bases remained unmatched. The CDR3 sequence is 14 residues long. DNA of the CDR3: TGTGCCAGCAGTGAAAACAGGGGGGAGGAAAAACTGTTTTTT. Its protein is CASSENRGEEKLFF.